These T cell receptor beta chains were read from a single sample in a study of cytomegalovirus exposure and HLA in healthy donors. Clones were read by immunoSEQ multiplex PCR, and TCRdb kept only the in-frame ones, dropping some. The repertoire holds 35,000 to 50,000 clones, with about 85% as singletons. Sequenced sample: PBMCs. The receptors originated from a man between 50 and 59 years old in good health and CMV-seronegative. Each CDR3 is given with its conserved first and last residue. The D gene is left open where the match is weak. A clone size is listed for some rows: how often the clone was seen (once, few, many), or a class if it is expanded.

>few|TRBV7-2|TRBJ1-3|TRBD1|16
CASSLAQGAVGNTIYF
TGTGCCAGCAGCTTAGCCCAGGGGGCTGTTGGAAACACCATATATTTT
>.|TRBV7-6|TRBJ2-3|.|15
CASSSLDSGTDTQYF
TGTGCCAGCAGCTCGTTGGATAGCGGCACAGATACGCAGTATTTT
>.|TRBV18|TRBJ1-5|TRBD1|15
CASSQQGASNQPQHF
TGTGCCAGCTCACAACAGGGGGCAAGCAATCAGCCCCAGCATTTT
>.|TRBV2|TRBJ2-5|TRBD2|14
CASSSLAGQEAQYF
TGTGCCAGCAGCTCACTAGCGGGTCAAGAGGCCCAGTACTTC
>.|TRBV4-2|TRBJ2-3|.|13
CASSQPGTDTQYF
TGTGCCAGCAGCCAGCCGGGCACAGATACGCAGTATTTT
>few|TRBV5-5|TRBJ2-3|TRBD1|15
CASSAWTGSTDTQYF
TGTGCCAGCAGCGCTTGGACAGGGAGCACAGATACGCAGTATTTT
>.|TRBV4-2|TRBJ2-3|TRBD2|19
CASSQARTSAKLSTDTQYF
TGTGCCAGCAGCCAAGCCCGGACTAGCGCCAAACTTAGCACAGATACGCAGTATTTT
>.|TRBV28|TRBJ1-1|.|14
CATQYGGIGTEAFF
TGTGCCACACAATATGGGGGGATCGGCACTGAAGCTTTCTTT
>.|TRBV5-4|TRBJ2-5|.|13
CASSLGQEETQYF
TGTGCCAGCAGCTTGGGACAGGAAGAGACCCAGTACTTC
>.|TRBV21-1|TRBJ1-1|.|21
CASSKESGGSIWGLIGTEAFF
TGTGCCAGCAGCAAAGAGAGTGGGGGCAGTATTTGGGGCCTGATTGGGACTGAAGCTTTCTTT
>.|TRBV7-8|TRBJ1-5|TRBD1|14
CASSLYNRGQPQHF
TGTGCCAGCAGCTTATATAACAGGGGACAGCCCCAGCATTTT
>.|TRBV4-3|TRBJ1-5|.|15
CASSQDRLSNQPQHF
TGCGCCAGCAGCCAAGACAGGTTGAGCAATCAGCCCCAGCATTTT
>few|TRBV6-6|TRBJ1-1|TRBD1|14
CASSWTGVNTEAFF
TGTGCCAGCAGTTGGACAGGGGTGAACACTGAAGCTTTCTTT
>.|TRBV4-3|TRBJ2-7|TRBD2|13
CASWGTRTHEQYF
TGCGCCAGCTGGGGGACTAGAACCCACGAGCAGTACTTC
>.|TRBV30|TRBJ2-3|TRBD2|17
CAGNLAGELGSADTQYF
TGTGCCGGGAACCTAGCGGGGGAGCTCGGGAGCGCAGATACGCAGTATTTT
>.|TRBV4-1|TRBJ2-7|.|16
CASSQDPAGLTYEQYF
TGCGCCAGCAGCCAAGATCCGGCGGGACTCACCTACGAGCAGTACTTC
>few|TRBV6-1|TRBJ1-5|.|14
CASSELDTGQPQHF
TGTGCCAGCAGTGAATTAGATACGGGTCAGCCCCAGCATTTT
>.|TRBV19|TRBJ2-1|TRBD1|15
CASIQTGAGYNEQFF
TGTGCCAGTATCCAGACAGGGGCGGGGTACAATGAGCAGTTCTTC
>.|TRBV25-1|TRBJ1-2|TRBD1|16
CASSGAPGTANYGYTF
TGTGCCAGCAGTGGAGCCCCCGGGACAGCTAACTATGGCTACACCTTC
>.|TRBV18|TRBJ1-5|TRBD1|13
CASSTGGDQPQHF
TGTGCCAGCTCAACAGGGGGCGATCAGCCCCAGCATTTT
>.|TRBV20-1|TRBJ1-2|.|10
CSARAYGYTF
TGCAGTGCTAGGGCCTATGGCTACACCTTC
>.|TRBV4-1|TRBJ2-3|TRBD2|13
CASSQVRLAGQYF
TGCGCCAGCAGCCAAGTACGACTAGCGGGCCAATATTTT
>.|TRBV4-3|TRBJ2-3|TRBD2|14
CASSQNRGGDTQYF
TGCGCCAGCAGCCAAAACCGGGGAGGGGATACGCAGTATTTT
>.|TRBV4-1|TRBJ2-1|.|17
CASSHPAPQGGDNEQFF
TGCGCCAGCAGCCACCCCGCGCCCCAGGGGGGTGACAATGAGCAGTTCTTC
>.|TRBV6-1|TRBJ2-5|.|15
CASSPRTGRGETQYF
TGTGCCAGCAGTCCCCGGACAGGGCGGGGGGAGACCCAGTACTTC
>.|TRBV9|TRBJ2-7|.|14
CASSVYGSRDEQYF
TGTGCCAGCAGCGTTTACGGGAGTCGGGACGAGCAGTACTTC
>.|TRBV19|TRBJ2-1|.|14
CASSRYGDTDEQFF
TGTGCCAGTAGTAGATACGGGGATACGGATGAGCAGTTCTTC
>few|TRBV7-8|TRBJ1-3|.|15
CASSQDGGSGNTIYF
TGTGCCAGCAGCCAAGACGGGGGGTCTGGAAACACCATATATTTT
>.|TRBV9|TRBJ2-3|.|15
CASSVGTVQSDTQYF
TGTGCCAGCAGCGTAGGTACAGTACAGTCAGATACGCAGTATTTT
>.|TRBV10-3|TRBJ1-4|.|15
CAISDGREGNEKLFF
TGTGCCATCAGTGACGGCAGGGAAGGGAATGAAAAACTGTTTTTT
>.|TRBV5-1|TRBJ2-7|TRBD1|16
CASETHRDRGDYEQYF
TGCGCCAGCGAAACACACCGAGACAGGGGAGACTACGAGCAGTACTTC
>.|TRBV7-9|TRBJ2-7|.|15
CASSRLLGGYYEQYF
TGTGCCAGCTCCCGCCTTTTGGGGGGTTACTACGAGCAGTACTTC
>.|TRBV27|TRBJ2-7|TRBD1|14
CASSPTGDTYEQYF
TGTGCCAGCAGTCCCACAGGGGATACCTACGAGCAGTACTTC
>few|TRBV28|TRBJ2-1|TRBD2|15
CASSTTSGSVYEQFF
TGTGCCAGCAGCACTACTAGCGGGAGCGTATATGAGCAGTTCTTC
>.|TRBV28|TRBJ1-2|.|14
CASSLGQGSRGYTF
TGTGCCAGCAGTTTAGGACAAGGTTCCAGAGGCTACACCTTC
>.|TRBV4-3|TRBJ2-4|TRBD2|17
CASSQDGLAGVGNIQYF
TGCGCCAGCAGCCAAGATGGTTTGGCGGGAGTAGGCAACATTCAGTACTTC
>.|TRBV27|TRBJ1-1|TRBD1|17
CASSLSRGTAMDTEAFF
TGTGCCAGCAGTTTAAGCAGGGGGACGGCGATGGACACTGAAGCTTTCTTT
>.|TRBV5-1|TRBJ2-1|.|15
CASSFLQGGPDEQFF
TGCGCCAGCAGCTTTCTACAGGGAGGGCCCGATGAGCAGTTCTTC
>.|TRBV28|TRBJ2-7|TRBD2|14
CASSGSGRVYEQYF
TGTGCCAGCAGTGGAAGCGGGAGGGTTTACGAGCAGTACTTC
>.|TRBV27|TRBJ1-2|TRBD1|14
CASSSGTGAYGYTF
TGTGCCAGCAGCTCCGGGACAGGGGCCTATGGCTACACCTTC
>.|TRBV7-2|TRBJ1-6|.|16
CASSLDRGAANSPLHF
TGTGCCAGCAGCTTAGATCGGGGGGCCGCGAATTCACCCCTCCACTTT
>once|TRBV30|TRBJ2-7|.|12
CAWSVTAYEQYF
TGTGCCTGGAGTGTAACAGCCTACGAGCAGTACTTC
>.|TRBV20-1|TRBJ2-1|TRBD2|10
CSASLAEQFF
TGCAGTGCTTCACTAGCGGAGCAGTTCTTC
>.|TRBV28|TRBJ2-2|TRBD2|15
CASSPSGGQSGELFF
TGTGCCAGCAGTCCTAGCGGGGGCCAATCTGGGGAGCTGTTTTTT
>.|TRBV27|TRBJ2-3|.|14
CASSLNRDTDTQYF
TGTGCCAGCAGTTTAAACAGGGACACAGATACGCAGTATTTT
>.|TRBV9|TRBJ2-3|.|16
CASSVISASSTDTQYF
TGTGCCAGCAGCGTAATTAGCGCCTCTAGCACAGATACGCAGTATTTT
>.|TRBV5-1|TRBJ2-7|.|13
CASSLVGGYEQYF
TGCGCCAGCAGCTTGGTAGGGGGCTACGAGCAGTACTTC
>.|TRBV4-3|TRBJ1-1|TRBD1|14
CASSQEQGYTEAFF
TGCGCCAGCAGCCAGGAACAGGGGTACACTGAAGCTTTCTTT
>few|TRBV9|TRBJ1-1|.|15
CASSAEGTLNTEAFF
TGTGCCAGCAGCGCAGAGGGGACATTAAACACTGAAGCTTTCTTT
>.|TRBV29-1|TRBJ1-1|.|13
CSVDGPVNTEAFF
TGCAGCGTTGATGGGCCAGTGAACACTGAAGCTTTCTTT
>.|TRBV6-4|TRBJ1-5|.|13
CASSVWRNQPQHF
TGTGCCAGCAGTGTTTGGAGAAATCAGCCCCAGCATTTT
>.|TRBV5-1|TRBJ2-1|TRBD2|15
CASSPSGGSYNEQFF
TGCGCCAGCAGCCCCTCGGGAGGCTCCTACAATGAGCAGTTCTTC
>.|TRBV27|TRBJ2-4|TRBD2|15
CASSLGRGYGNIQYF
TGTGCCAGCTCCTTGGGGCGGGGGTATGGAAACATTCAGTACTTC